The present TCR beta chain was sequenced within a study of blood T cell repertoires in COVID-19. Across the whole study: Sources were T cells, B-cell-depleted T cells, or PBMCs; the material itself was cDNA or gDNA.

The CDR3 extends over 14 amino acids. V gave up 6 bases and J gave up 6 bases; unmatched junction bases: 6. The V gene's germline CDR1 is SEHNR and CDR2 FQNEAQ (reference sequence). This clone has a single count. Original handling: The authors estimated nucleated cell counts from reference gene primer amplification. Libraries were prepared by immunoSEQ multiplex PCR; TCRdb keeps only in-frame clonotypes and omits some of them. V and J calls and clone size are as listed in that table; D and trimming were resolved from the DNA. The sample yields 250,000 to 350,000 clones, about 91% seen once. This clonotype originated in a woman aged 25 to 39 who had recovered from COVID-19. This chain joins TRBV7-9 and TRBJ2-2, with 8 bases identical to TRBD1. The sample was peripheral blood. This chain's CDR3 is CASSSPGGPGELFF. CDR3 nucleotide sequence: TGTGCCAGCAGTTCACCAGGGGGCCCCGGGGAGCTGTTTTTT.